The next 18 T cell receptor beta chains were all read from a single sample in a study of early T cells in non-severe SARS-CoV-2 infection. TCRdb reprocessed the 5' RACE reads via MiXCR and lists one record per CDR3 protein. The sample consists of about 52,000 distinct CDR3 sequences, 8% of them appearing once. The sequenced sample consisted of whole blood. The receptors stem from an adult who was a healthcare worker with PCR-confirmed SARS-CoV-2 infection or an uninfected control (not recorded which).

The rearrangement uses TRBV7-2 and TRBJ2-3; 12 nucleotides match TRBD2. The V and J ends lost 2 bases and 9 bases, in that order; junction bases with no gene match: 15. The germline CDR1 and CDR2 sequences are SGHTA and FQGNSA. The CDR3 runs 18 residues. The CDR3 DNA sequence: TGTGCCAGCAGCTTATTTCCCCAGACTAGCGGGAGAGGGGGGACGCAGTATTTT. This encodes CASSLFPQTSGRGGTQYF.

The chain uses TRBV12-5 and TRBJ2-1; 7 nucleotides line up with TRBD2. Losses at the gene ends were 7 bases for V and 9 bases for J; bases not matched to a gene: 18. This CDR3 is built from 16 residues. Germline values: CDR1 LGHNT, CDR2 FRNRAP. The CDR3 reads CASAAAGLSLNAEQFF. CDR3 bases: TGTGCTAGTGCGGCAGCGGGACTTTCTCTAAATGCTGAGCAGTTCTTC.

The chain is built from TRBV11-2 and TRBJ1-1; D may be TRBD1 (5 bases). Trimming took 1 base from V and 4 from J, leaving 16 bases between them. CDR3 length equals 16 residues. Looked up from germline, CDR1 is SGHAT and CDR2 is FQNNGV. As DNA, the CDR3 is TGTGCCAGCAGCTTAGCGCGGGGGGAAGGGAGCACTGAAGCTTTCTTT. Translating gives CASSLARGEGSTEAFF.

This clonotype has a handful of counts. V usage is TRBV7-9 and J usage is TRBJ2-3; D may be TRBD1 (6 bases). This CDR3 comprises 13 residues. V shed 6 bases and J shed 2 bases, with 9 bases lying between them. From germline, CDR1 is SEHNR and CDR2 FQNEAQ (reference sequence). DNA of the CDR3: TGTGCCAGCAGACAGGGAAACACAGATACGCAGTATTTT. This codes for CASRQGNTDTQYF.

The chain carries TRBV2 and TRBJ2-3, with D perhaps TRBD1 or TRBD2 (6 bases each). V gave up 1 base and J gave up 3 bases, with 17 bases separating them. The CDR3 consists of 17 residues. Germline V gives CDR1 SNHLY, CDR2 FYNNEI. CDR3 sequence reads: CASSEGRGRFSTDTQYF. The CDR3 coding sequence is TGTGCCAGCAGTGAAGGTCGGGGGCGCTTTAGTACAGATACGCAGTATTTT.

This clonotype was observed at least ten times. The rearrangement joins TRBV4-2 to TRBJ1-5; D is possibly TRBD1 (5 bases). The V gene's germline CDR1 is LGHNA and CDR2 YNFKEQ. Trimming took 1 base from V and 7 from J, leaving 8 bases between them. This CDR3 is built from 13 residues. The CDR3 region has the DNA TGTGCCAGCAGCCAAGCGGGGGAGCAGCCCCAGCATTTT. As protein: CASSQAGEQPQHF.

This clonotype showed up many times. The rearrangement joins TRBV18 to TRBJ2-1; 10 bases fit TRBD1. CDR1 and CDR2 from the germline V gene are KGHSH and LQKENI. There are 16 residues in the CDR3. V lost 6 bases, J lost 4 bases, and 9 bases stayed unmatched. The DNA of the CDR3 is TGTGCCAGCTCGTCCGGGACAGGGGTTGGATACAATGAGCAGTTCTTC. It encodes CASSSGTGVGYNEQFF.

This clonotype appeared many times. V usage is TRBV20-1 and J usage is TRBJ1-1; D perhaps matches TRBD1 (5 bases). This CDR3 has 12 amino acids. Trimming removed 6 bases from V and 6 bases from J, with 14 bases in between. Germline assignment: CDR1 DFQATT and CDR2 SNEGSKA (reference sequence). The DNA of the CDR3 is TGCAGTGCCAGACTGCTGGGGGCTGAAGCTTTCTTT. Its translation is CSARLLGAEAFF.

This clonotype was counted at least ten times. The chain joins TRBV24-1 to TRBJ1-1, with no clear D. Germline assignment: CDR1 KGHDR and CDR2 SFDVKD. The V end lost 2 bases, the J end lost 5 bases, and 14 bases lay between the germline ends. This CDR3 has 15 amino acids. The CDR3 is CATSDSSGGGTEAFF. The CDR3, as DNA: TGTGCCACCAGTGATTCTTCAGGTGGAGGGACTGAAGCTTTCTTT.

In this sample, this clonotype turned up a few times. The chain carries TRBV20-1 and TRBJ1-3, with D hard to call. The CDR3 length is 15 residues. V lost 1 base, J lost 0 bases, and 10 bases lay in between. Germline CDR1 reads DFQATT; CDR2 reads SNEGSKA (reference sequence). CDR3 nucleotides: TGCAGTGCTAGAGGGACCGAGAGCTCTGGAAACACCATATATTTT. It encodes CSARGTESSGNTIYF.

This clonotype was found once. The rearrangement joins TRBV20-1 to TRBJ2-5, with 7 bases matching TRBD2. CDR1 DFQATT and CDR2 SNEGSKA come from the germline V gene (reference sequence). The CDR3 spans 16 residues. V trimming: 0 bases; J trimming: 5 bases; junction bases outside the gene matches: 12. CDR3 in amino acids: CSARDLDGGGLETQYF. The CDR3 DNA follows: TGCAGTGCTAGAGACCTAGATGGCGGGGGATTGGAGACCCAGTACTTC.

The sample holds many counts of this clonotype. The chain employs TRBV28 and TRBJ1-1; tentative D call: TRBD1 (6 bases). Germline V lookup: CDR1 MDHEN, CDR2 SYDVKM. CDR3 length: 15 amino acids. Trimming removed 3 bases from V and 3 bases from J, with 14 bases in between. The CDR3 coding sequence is TGTGCCAGCAGTTTGGGGGGGCGGACCCACACTGAAGCTTTCTTT. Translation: CASSLGGRTHTEAFF.

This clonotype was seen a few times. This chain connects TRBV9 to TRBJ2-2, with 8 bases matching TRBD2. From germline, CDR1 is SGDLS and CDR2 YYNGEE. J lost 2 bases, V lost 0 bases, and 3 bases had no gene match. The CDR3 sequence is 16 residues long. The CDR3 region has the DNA TGTGCCAGCAGCGTAGGCGCGGGAGGTAACACCGGGGAGCTGTTTTTT. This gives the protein CASSVGAGGNTGELFF.

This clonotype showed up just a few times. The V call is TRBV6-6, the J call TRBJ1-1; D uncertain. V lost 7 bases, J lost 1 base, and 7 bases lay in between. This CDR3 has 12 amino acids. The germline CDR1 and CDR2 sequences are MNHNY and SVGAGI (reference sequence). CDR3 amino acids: CASITGNTEAFF. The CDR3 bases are TGTGCCAGCATAACGGGGAACACTGAAGCTTTCTTT.

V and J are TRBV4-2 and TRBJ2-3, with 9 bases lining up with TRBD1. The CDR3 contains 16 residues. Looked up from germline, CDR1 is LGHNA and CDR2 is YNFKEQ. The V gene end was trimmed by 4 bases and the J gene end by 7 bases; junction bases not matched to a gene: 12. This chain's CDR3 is CASSLGLGQGGNTQYF. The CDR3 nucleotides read TGTGCCAGCAGCCTAGGACTGGGACAGGGTGGAAATACGCAGTATTTT.

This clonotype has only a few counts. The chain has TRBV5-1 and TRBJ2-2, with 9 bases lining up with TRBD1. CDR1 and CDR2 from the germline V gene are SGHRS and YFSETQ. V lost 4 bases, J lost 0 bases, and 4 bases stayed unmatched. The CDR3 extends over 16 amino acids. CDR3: CASSRGTGTNTGELFF. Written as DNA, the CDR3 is TGCGCCAGCAGCCGGGGGACAGGGACGAACACCGGGGAGCTGTTTTTT.

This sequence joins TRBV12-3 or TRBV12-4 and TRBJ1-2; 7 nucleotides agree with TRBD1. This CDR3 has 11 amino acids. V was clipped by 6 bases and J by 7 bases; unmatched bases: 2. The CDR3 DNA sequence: TGTGCCAGCAGACCAGGGGGTGGCTACACCTTC. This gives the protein CASRPGGGYTF.

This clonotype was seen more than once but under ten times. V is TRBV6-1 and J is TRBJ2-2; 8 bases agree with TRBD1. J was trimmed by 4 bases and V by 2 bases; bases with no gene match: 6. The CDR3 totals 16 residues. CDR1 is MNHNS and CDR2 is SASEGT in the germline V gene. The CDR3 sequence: CASSEPRTGITGELFF. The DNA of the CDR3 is TGTGCCAGCAGTGAACCCCGGACAGGGATCACCGGGGAGCTGTTTTTT.